This TCR beta chain was recorded in a study of cytomegalovirus exposure and HLA in healthy donors. 13 Jbeta primers and 60 Vbeta primers were used for the PCR. The method was immunoSEQ multiplex PCR; TCRdb's version includes in-frame clones alone and lacks a portion of them. The data contain roughly 140,000 clones, roughly 80% of them singletons. After removal of 7 bases from V and 2 bases from J, the junction contained 15 bases not matched to a gene. Germline V lookup: CDR1 LNHDA, CDR2 SQIVND (reference sequence). This CDR3 spans 17 amino acids. The chain couples TRBV19 to TRBJ2-3, with 7 bases that match TRBD1. Sequenced: PBMCs. The TCR originated in a woman aged 40-49 years in good health and CMV-seropositive. The CDR3 spells CASTSTANRGFTDTQYF. The CDR3 region has the DNA TGTGCCAGTACTTCGACTGCCAACAGGGGATTCACAGATACGCAGTATTTT.